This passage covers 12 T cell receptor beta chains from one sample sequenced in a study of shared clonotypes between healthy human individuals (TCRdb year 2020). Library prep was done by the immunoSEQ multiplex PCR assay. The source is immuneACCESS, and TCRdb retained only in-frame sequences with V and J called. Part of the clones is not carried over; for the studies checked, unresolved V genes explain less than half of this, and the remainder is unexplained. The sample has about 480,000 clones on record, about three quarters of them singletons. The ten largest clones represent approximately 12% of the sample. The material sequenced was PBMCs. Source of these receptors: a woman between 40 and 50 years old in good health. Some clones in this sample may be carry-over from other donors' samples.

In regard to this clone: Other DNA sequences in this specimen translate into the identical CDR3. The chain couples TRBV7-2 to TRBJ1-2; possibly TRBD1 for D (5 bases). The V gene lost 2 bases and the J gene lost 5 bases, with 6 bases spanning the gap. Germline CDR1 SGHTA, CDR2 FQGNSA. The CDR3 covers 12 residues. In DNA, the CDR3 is TGTGCCAGCAGCTTACAGGGTTATGGCTACACCTTC. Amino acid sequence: CASSLQGYGYTF.

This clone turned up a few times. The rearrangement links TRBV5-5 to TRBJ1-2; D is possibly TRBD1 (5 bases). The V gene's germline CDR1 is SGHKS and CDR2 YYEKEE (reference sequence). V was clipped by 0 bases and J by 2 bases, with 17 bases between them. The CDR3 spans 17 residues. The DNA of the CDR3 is TGTGCCAGCAGCTTGGGGGGGTCAAGGACCCCCAACTATGGCTACACCTTC. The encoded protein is CASSLGGSRTPNYGYTF.

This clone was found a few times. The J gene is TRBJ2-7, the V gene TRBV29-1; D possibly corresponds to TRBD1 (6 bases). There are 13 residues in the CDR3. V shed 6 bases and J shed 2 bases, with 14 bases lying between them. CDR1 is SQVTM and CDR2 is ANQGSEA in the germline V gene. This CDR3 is CSVAWTDPYEQYF. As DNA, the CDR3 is TGCAGCGTCGCTTGGACAGATCCCTACGAGCAGTACTTC.

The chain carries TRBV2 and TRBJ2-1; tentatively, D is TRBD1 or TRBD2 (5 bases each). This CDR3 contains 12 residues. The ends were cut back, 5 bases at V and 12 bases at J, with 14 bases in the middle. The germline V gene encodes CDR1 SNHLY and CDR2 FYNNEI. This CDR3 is CASSRDGRGQFF. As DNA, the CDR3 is TGTGCCAGCAGTCGGGACGGCCGGGGGCAGTTCTTC.

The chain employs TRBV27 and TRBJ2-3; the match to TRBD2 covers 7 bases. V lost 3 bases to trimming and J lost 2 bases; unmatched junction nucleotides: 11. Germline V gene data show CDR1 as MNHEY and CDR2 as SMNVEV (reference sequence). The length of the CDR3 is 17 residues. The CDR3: CASSLLEGRAYTDTQYF. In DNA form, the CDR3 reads TGTGCCAGCAGTTTGCTGGAGGGGAGGGCGTACACAGATACGCAGTATTTT.

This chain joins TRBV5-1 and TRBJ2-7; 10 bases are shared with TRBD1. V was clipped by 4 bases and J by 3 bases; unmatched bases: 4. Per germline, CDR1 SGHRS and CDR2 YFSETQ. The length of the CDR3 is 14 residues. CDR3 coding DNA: TGCGCCAGCAGCCCCGGGACAGGGGTCTACGAGCAGTACTTC. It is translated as CASSPGTGVYEQYF.

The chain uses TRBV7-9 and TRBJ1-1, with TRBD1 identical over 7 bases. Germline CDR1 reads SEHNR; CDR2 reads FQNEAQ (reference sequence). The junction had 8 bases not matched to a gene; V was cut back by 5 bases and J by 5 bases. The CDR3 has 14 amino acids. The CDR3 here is CASSLTGEGTEAFF. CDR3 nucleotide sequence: TGTGCCAGCAGCCTTACAGGGGAGGGAACTGAAGCTTTCTTT.

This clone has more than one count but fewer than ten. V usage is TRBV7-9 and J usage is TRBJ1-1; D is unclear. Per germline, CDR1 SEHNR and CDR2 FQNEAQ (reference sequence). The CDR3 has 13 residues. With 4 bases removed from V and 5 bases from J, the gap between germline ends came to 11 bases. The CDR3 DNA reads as TGTGCCAGCAGCTCCATCGGGTATACTGAAGCTTTCTTT. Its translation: CASSSIGYTEAFF.

Here the CDR3 reads CASSPGRLAHTDTQYF. The DNA for the CDR3 is TGTGCCAGCTCACCAGGACGACTAGCCCACACAGATACGCAGTATTTT. The chain uses TRBV18 and TRBJ2-3; 7 bases map to TRBD2. Germline trimming cut 2 bases from V and 2 bases from J; bases unmatched to any gene: 7. The germline CDR1 and CDR2 sequences are KGHSH and LQKENI. This CDR3 has 16 amino acids.

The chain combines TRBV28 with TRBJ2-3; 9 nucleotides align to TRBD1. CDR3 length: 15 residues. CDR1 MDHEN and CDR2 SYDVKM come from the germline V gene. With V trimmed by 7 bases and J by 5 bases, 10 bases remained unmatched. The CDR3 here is CASIQQGAFVDTQYF. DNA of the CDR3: TGTGCCAGCATCCAACAGGGGGCTTTTGTAGATACGCAGTATTTT. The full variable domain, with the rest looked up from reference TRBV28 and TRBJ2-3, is DVKVTQSSRYLVKRTGEKVFLECVQDMDHENMFWYRQDPGLGLRLIYFSYDVKMKEKGDIPEGYSVSREKKERFSLILESASTNQTSMYLCASIQQGAFVDTQYFGPGTRLTVL.

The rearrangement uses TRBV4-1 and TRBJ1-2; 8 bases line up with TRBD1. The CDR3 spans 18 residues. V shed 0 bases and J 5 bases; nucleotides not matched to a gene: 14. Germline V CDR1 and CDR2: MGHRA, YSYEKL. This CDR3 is CASSQEFFGDRNVYGYTF. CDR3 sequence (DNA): TGCGCCAGCAGCCAAGAATTTTTCGGGGACAGGAATGTTTATGGCTACACCTTC.

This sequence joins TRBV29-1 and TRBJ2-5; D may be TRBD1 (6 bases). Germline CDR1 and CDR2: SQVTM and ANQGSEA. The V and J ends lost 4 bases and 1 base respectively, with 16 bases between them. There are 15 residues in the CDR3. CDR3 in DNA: TGCAGCGTTGCCCCCTTACAGGGTCTCCAAGAGACCCAGTACTTC. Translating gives CSVAPLQGLQETQYF.